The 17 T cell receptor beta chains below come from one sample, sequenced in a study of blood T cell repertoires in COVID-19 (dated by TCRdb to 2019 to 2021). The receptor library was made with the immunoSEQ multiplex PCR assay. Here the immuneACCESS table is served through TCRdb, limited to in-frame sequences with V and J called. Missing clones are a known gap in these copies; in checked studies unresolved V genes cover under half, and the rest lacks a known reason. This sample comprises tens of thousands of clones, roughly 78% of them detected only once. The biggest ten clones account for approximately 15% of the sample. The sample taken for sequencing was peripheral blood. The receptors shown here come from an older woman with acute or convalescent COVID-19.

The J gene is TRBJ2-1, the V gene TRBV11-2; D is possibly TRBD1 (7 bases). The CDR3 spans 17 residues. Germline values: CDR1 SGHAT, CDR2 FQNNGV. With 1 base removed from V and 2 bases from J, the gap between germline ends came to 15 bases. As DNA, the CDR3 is TGTGCCAGCAGCTTAGTGGCAGGGGGGAATCCCTACAATGAGCAGTTCTTC. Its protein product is CASSLVAGGNPYNEQFF.

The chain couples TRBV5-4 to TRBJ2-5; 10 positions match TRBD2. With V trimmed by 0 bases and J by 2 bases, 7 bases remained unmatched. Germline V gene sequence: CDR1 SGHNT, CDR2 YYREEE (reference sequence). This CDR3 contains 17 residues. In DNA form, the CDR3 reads TGTGCCAGCAGCTTGGAGTTTTCTAGCGGGGGACAAGAGACCCAGTACTTC. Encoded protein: CASSLEFSSGGQETQYF.

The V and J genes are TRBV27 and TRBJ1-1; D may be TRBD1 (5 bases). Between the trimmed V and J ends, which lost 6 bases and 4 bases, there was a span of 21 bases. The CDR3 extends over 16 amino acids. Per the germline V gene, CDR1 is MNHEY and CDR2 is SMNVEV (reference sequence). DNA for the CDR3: TGTGCCAGCAGCCCAAGAGCAGGGCGGGGGTCCACTGAAGCTTTCTTT. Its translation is CASSPRAGRGSTEAFF.

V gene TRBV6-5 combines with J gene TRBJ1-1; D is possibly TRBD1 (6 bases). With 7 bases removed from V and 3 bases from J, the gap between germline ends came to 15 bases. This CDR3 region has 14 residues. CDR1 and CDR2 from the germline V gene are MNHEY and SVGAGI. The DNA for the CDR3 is TGTGCCAGCACCAAATTACAGGGTTACACTGAAGCTTTCTTT. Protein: CASTKLQGYTEAFF.

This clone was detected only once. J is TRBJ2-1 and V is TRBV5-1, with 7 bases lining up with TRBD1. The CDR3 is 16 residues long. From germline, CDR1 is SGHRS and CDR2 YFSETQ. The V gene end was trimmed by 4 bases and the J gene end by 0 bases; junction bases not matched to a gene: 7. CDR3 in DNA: TGCGCCAGCAGCGCTAGCAGGGGGAGCTCCTACAATGAGCAGTTCTTC. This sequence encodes CASSASRGSSYNEQFF.

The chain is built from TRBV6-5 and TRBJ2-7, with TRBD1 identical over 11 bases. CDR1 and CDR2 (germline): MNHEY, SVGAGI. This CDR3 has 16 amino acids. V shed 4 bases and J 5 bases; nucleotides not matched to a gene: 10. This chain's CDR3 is CASSSYLDRGLDEQYF. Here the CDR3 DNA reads TGTGCCAGCAGTTCCTATTTGGACAGGGGGCTGGACGAGCAGTACTTC.

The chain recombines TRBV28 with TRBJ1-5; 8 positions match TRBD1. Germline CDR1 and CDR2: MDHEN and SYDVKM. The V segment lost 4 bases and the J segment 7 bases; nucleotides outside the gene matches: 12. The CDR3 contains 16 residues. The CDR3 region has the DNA TGTGCCAGCAGTTCCCACCTCGGACAGGGCGGGCAGCCCCAGCATTTT. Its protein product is CASSSHLGQGGQPQHF.

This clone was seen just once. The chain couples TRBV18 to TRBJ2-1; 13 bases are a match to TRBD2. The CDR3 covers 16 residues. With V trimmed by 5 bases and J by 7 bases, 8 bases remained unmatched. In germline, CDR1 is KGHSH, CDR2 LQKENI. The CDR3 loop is CASSGRLAGGFNEQFF. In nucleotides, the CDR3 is TGTGCCAGCTCAGGACGACTAGCGGGAGGCTTTAATGAGCAGTTCTTC.

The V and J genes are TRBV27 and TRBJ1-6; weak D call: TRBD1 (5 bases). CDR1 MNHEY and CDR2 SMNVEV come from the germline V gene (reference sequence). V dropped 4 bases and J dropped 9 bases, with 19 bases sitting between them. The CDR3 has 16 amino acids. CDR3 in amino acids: CASSSAEGLTGSPLHF. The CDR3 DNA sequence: TGTGCCAGCAGTTCCGCGGAGGGGCTTACGGGTTCACCCCTCCACTTT.

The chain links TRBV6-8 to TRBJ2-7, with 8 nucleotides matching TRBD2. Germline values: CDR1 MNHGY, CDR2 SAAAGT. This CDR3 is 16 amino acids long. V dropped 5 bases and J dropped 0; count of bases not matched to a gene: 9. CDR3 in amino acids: CASSIKRESSSYEQYF. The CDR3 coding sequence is TGTGCCAGCAGTATCAAGCGGGAGTCGAGCTCCTACGAGCAGTACTTC.

The CDR3 DNA reads TGTGCCAGCAGGAGGGTACTAGCGGTGCTGGGGAATGAGCAGTTCTTC. Its translation is CASRRVLAVLGNEQFF. The chain employs TRBV2 and TRBJ2-1; 8 nucleotides agree with TRBD2. Germline-derived CDR1 and CDR2 are SNHLY and FYNNEI. V trimming: 6 bases; J trimming: 7 bases; junction bases outside the gene matches: 14. This CDR3 is 16 amino acids long.

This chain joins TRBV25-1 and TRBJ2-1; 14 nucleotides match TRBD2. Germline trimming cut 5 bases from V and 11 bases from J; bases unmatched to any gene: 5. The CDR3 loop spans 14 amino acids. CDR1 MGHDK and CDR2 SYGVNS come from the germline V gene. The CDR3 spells CASSRGLAGDKQFF. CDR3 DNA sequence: TGTGCCAGCAGTCGGGGACTAGCGGGAGATAAGCAGTTCTTC.

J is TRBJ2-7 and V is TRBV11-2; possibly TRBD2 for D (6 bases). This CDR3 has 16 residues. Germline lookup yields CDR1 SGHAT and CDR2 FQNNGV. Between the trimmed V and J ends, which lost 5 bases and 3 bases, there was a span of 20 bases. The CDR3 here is CASSLLGTGGLYEQYF. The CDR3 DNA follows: TGTGCCAGCAGCCTTCTCGGGACCGGAGGGCTCTACGAGCAGTACTTC.

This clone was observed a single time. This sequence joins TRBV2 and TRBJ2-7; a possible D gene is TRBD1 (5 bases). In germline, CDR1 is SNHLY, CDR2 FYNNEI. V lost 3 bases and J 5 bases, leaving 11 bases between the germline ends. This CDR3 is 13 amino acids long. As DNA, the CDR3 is TGTGCCAGCAGTGAGTTACGGACAAACGAGCAGTACTTC. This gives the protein CASSELRTNEQYF.

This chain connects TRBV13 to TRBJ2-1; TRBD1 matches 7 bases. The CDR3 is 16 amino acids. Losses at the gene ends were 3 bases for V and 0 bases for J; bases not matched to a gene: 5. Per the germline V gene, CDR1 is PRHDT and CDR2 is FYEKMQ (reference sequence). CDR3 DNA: TGTGCCAGCAGCTTTCCCCCAGGGGGCTCCTACAATGAGCAGTTCTTC. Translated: CASSFPPGGSYNEQFF. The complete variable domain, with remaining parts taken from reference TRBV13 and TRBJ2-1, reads AAGVIQSPRHLIKEKRETATLKCYPIPRHDTVYWYQQGPGQDPQFLISFYEKMQSDKGSIPDRFSAQQFSDYHSELNMSSLELGDSALYFCASSFPPGGSYNEQFFGPGTRLTVL.

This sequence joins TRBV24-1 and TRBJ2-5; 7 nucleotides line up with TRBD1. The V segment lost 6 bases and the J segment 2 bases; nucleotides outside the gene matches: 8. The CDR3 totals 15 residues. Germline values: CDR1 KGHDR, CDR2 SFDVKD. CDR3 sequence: CATSIGNRGQETQYF. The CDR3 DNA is TGTGCCACCAGTATTGGAAACAGGGGTCAAGAGACCCAGTACTTC.

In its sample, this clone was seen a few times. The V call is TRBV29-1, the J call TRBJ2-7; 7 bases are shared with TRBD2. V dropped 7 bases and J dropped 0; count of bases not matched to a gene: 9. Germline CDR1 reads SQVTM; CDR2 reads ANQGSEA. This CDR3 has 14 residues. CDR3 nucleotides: TGCAGCGCGACTAGCTACCCCTTCTCCTACGAGCAGTACTTC. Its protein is CSATSYPFSYEQYF.